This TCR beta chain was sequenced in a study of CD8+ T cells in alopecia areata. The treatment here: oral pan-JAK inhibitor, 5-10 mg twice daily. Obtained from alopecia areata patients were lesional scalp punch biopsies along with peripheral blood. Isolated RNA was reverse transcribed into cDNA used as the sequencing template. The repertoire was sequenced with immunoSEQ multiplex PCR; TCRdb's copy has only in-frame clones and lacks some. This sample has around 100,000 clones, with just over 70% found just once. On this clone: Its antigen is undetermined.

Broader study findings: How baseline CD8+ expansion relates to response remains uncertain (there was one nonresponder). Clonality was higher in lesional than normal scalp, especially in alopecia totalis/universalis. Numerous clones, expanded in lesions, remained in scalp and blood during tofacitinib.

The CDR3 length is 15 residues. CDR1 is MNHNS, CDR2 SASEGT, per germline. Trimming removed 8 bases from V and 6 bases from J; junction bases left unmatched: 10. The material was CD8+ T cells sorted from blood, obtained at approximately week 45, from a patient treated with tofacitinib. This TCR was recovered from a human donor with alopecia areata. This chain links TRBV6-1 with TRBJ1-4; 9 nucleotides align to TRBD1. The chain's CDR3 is CASSDHRDRDEKLFF. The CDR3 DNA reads TGTGCCAGCTCAGATCACCGGGACAGGGATGAAAAACTGTTTTTT.